This T cell receptor beta chain came from a study of T cells in Graves' hyperthyroidism and ophthalmopathy. V lost 5 bases, J lost 3 bases, and 13 bases lay in between. Germline V lookup: CDR1 MNHEY, CDR2 SVGAGI. The CDR3 runs 14 residues. Amplification of TCR beta CDR3 regions used RNA as the template. A first-round RT-PCR of the TCR CDR3 used the HTBI primer set. Using its own MiXCR run on the multiplex PCR reads, TCRdb lists one record per CDR3 protein. The table has 89,000 or so distinct CDR3 sequences, 35% to 45% seen once. The chain joins TRBV6-5 to TRBJ1-1; D not certain. The sequencing input was peripheral blood or thyroid tissue (not recorded which). The clonotype originates from a young woman with Graves' hyperthyroidism. The chain's CDR3 is CASSPRRADTEAFF. CDR3 sequence (DNA): TGTGCCAGCAGTCCCAGGAGGGCGGACACTGAAGCTTTCTTT.